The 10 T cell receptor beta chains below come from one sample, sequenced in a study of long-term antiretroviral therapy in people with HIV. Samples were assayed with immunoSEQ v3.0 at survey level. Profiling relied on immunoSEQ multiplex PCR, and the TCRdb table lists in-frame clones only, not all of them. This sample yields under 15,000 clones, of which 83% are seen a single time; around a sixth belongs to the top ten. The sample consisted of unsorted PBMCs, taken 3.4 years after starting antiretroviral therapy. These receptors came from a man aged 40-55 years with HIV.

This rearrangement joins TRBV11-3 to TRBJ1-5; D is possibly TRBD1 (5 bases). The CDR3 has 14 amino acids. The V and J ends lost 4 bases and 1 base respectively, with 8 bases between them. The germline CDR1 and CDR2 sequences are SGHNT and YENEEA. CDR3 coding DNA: TGTGCCAGCAGCTGCCGGGACAGCAATCAGCCCCAGCATTTT. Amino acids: CASSCRDSNQPQHF.

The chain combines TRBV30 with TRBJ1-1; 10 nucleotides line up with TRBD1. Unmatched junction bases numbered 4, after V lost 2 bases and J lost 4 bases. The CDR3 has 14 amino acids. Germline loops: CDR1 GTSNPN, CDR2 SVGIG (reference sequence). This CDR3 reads CAWSWTGGFTEAFF. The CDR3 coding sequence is TGTGCCTGGAGTTGGACAGGGGGTTTCACTGAAGCTTTCTTT. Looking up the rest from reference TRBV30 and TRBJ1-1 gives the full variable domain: SQTIHQWPATLVQPVGSPLSLECTVEGTSNPNLYWYRQAAGRGLQLLFYSVGIGQISSEVPQNLSASRPQDRQFILSSKKLLLSDSGFYLCAWSWTGGFTEAFFGQGTRLTVV.

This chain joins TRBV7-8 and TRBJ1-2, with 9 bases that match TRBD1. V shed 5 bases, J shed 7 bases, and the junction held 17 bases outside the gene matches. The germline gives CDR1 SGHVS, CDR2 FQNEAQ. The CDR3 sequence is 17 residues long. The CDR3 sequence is CASSPHRPGQGSGGYTF. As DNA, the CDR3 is TGTGCCAGCAGCCCCCACCGCCCGGGACAGGGTAGCGGTGGCTACACCTTC.

The CDR3 is CSVSGTAYEQYF. The CDR3 region has the DNA TGCAGCGTCTCCGGGACAGCGTACGAGCAGTACTTC. The J gene is TRBJ2-7, the V gene TRBV29-1, with TRBD1 matching 7 bases. The CDR3 contains 12 residues. V trimming: 6 bases; J trimming: 4 bases; junction bases outside the gene matches: 6. Germline CDR1 and CDR2: SQVTM and ANQGSEA.

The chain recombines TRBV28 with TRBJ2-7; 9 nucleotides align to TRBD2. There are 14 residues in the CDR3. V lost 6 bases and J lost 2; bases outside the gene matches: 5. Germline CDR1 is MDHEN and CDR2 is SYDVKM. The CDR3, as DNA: TGTGCCAGCAGCCGACTAGCGGTTACCTACGAGCAGTACTTC. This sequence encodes CASSRLAVTYEQYF.

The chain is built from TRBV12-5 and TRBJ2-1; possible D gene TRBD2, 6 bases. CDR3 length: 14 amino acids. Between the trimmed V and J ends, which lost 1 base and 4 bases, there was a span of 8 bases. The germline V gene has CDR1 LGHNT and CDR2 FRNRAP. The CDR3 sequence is CASGLAGRYNEQFF. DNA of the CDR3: TGTGCTAGTGGTTTGGCCGGGAGATACAATGAGCAGTTCTTC.

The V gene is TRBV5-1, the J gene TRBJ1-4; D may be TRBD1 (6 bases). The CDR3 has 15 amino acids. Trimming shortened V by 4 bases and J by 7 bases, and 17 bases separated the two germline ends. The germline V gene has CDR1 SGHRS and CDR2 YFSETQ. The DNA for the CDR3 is TGCGCCAGCAGCGCGGCAGGGGAAGGGAGTGAAAAACTGTTTTTT. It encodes CASSAAGEGSEKLFF.

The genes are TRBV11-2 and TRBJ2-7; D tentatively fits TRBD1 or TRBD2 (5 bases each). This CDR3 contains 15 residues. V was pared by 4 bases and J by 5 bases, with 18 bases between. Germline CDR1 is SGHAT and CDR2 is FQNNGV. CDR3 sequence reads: CASSSPGAAPHEQYF. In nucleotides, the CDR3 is TGTGCCAGCAGCTCCCCCGGGGCGGCGCCCCACGAGCAGTACTTC.

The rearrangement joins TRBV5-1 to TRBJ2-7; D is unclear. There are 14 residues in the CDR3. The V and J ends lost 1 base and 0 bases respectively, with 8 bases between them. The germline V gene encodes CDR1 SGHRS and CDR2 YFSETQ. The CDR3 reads CASSLNLASYEQYF. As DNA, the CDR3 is TGCGCCAGCAGCTTGAACTTGGCCTCCTACGAGCAGTACTTC. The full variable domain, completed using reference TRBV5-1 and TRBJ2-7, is KAGVTQTPRYLIKTRGQQVTLSCSPISGHRSVSWYQQTPGQGLQFLFEYFSETQRNKGNFPGRFSGRQFSNSRSEMNVSTLELGDSALYLCASSLNLASYEQYFGPGTRLTVT.

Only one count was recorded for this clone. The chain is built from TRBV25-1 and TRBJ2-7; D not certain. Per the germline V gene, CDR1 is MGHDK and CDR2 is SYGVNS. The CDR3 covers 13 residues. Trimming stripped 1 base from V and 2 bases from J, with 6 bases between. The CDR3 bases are TGTGCCAGCAGTGAATTGGTAACCTACGAGCAGTACTTC. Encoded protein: CASSELVTYEQYF.